What follows is one T cell receptor beta chain and its context. Its antigen remains unknown. The data originate from a study of T cells in Graves' hyperthyroidism and ophthalmopathy. General study points: Ophthalmopathy was predicted by the model a median of roughly 6.7 months ahead of onset.

Amplification targeted TCR beta CDR3 regions from RNA transcripts. With the HTBI primer set, the TCR CDR3 went through a first round of RT-PCR. TCRdb recomputed calls from the multiplex PCR reads with MiXCR, one row per CDR3 protein. The sample shows hundreds of thousands of distinct CDR3 sequences, around 13% of them seen only once. Patients showing uncontrolled infection, other autoimmune disease, pregnancy or lactation were ineligible. V was cut by 4 bases and J by 2 bases, with 12 bases left in between. Germline values: CDR1 SNHLY, CDR2 FYNNEI. The length of the CDR3 is 15 residues. The V and J genes are TRBV2 and TRBJ1-5; no reliable D call. The material sequenced was blood. This TCR derives from a woman aged 18-30 years with Graves' hyperthyroidism. CDR3 sequence: CASSVGGAGNQPQHF. CDR3 nucleotides: TGTGCCAGCAGTGTCGGAGGCGCGGGCAATCAGCCCCAGCATTTT.